These 10 T cell receptor beta chains came from one sample sequenced in a study of OX40 agonist ivuxolimab in advanced cancers. Assay: immunoSEQ multiplex PCR; the TCRdb copy retains only in-frame clones and omits some. The top ten hold 0.35% to 0.45% of the sample, which has about 44,000 clones, approximately 86% seen once. The source material was CD4+ or CD8+ T cells sorted from blood, sampled in a trial of the OX40 agonist ivuxolimab. These receptors all stem from an adult with an advanced solid tumor such as melanoma, head and neck, liver or kidney cancer.

The chain links TRBV7-9 to TRBJ2-7, with 9 bases lining up with TRBD1. Trimming at V came to 4 bases and at J to 2 bases, leaving 6 bases not matched to a gene. The germline V gene has CDR1 SEHNR and CDR2 FQNEAQ (reference sequence). The CDR3 contains 15 residues. The CDR3 nucleotides are TGTGCCAGCAGCTCTCTAGGGGACAGGGCCTACGAGCAGTACTTC. This codes for CASSSLGDRAYEQYF. Full variable domain (rest looked up from reference TRBV7-9 and TRBJ2-7): DTGVSQNPRHKITKRGQNVTFRCDPISEHNRLYWYRQTLGQGPEFLTYFQNEAQLEKSRLLSDRFSAERPKGSFSTLEIQRTEQGDSAMYLCASSSLGDRAYEQYFGPGTRLTVT.

The rearrangement uses TRBV5-4 and TRBJ2-3, with 7 bases lining up with TRBD2. Germline-derived CDR1 and CDR2 are SGHNT and YYREEE (reference sequence). The CDR3 totals 19 residues. The V segment lost 3 bases and the J segment 5 bases; nucleotides outside the gene matches: 21. The CDR3 bases are TGTGCCAGCAGCTCCCGTTTTGGGAGGGCCAGAGGTGATAGAGATACGCAGTATTTT. Translation gives CASSSRFGRARGDRDTQYF.

The rearrangement joins TRBV5-1 to TRBJ2-5, with 7 bases fitting TRBD2. With V trimmed by 4 bases and J by 7 bases, 13 bases remained unmatched. Germline-derived CDR1 and CDR2 are SGHRS and YFSETQ. The CDR3 totals 15 residues. CDR3 region: CASSKPVGGEATQYF. As DNA, the CDR3 is TGCGCCAGCAGCAAGCCCGTGGGAGGGGAGGCGACCCAGTACTTC.

V gene TRBV15 combines with J gene TRBJ1-6; D not certain. Deletions cut 6 bases from V and 8 bases from J, with 11 bases between. The CDR3 length is 13 residues. CDR1 and CDR2 from the germline V gene are LNHNV and YYDKDF (reference sequence). CDR3 bases: TGTGCCACCAGGGAGGTGGTGGATTCACCCCTCCACTTT. Protein product: CATREVVDSPLHF.

The chain has TRBV18 and TRBJ2-2; D is ambiguous. The V end lost 1 base, the J end lost 1 base, and 1 base lay between the germline ends. The CDR3 consists of 13 residues. Germline V gene lookup returns CDR1 KGHSH and CDR2 LQKENI. In DNA, the CDR3 is TGTGCCAGCTCACCACTGAACACCGGGGAGCTGTTTTTT. Amino acids: CASSPLNTGELFF.

V and J are TRBV5-1 and TRBJ2-2, with D possibly TRBD2 on 6 matching bases. CDR3 length: 15 amino acids. The V gene lost 2 bases and the J gene lost 3 bases, with 11 bases spanning the gap. Germline-derived CDR1 and CDR2 are SGHRS and YFSETQ. Here the CDR3 reads CASSFSTGDTGELFF. CDR3 nucleotide sequence: TGCGCCAGCAGCTTCAGTACGGGGGACACCGGGGAGCTGTTTTTT.

The gene calls are TRBV29-1 and TRBJ2-3; D unresolved. The CDR3 totals 13 residues. V shed 0 bases and J shed 7 bases, with 11 bases lying between them. Germline assignment: CDR1 SQVTM and CDR2 ANQGSEA. CDR3 bases: TGCAGCGTTGAAGAATCCAACACCAATACGCAGTATTTT. Protein product: CSVEESNTNTQYF.

The V gene is TRBV11-3, the J gene TRBJ2-2; a weak D match, TRBD2 (6 bases). Per the germline V gene, CDR1 is SGHNT and CDR2 is YENEEA. The CDR3 runs 16 residues. V lost 3 bases and J 3 bases, leaving 14 bases between the germline ends. As DNA, the CDR3 is TGTGCCAGCAGCTTTTGTCAGGAGGGCGACACCGGGGAGCTGTTTTTT. Amino acid sequence: CASSFCQEGDTGELFF.

As DNA, the CDR3 is TGTGCCAGCAGTTCTTTCTCGTCAGGCGCCAAAACTAGCAACTATGGCTACACCTTC. Its translation is CASSSFSSGAKTSNYGYTF. The chain is built from TRBV27 and TRBJ1-2; D not resolved. Germline loops: CDR1 MNHEY, CDR2 SMNVEV (reference sequence). V lost 4 bases to trimming and J lost 2 bases, with 26 bases between them. CDR3 length equals 19 residues.

This rearrangement joins TRBV5-4 to TRBJ1-1; 7 nucleotides agree with TRBD1. CDR3 length equals 14 residues. V was clipped by 0 bases and J by 1 base; unmatched bases: 0. Germline V gene sequence: CDR1 SGHNT, CDR2 YYREEE (reference sequence). The CDR3 nucleotides are TGTGCCAGCAGCTTGGGGACAGGGAACACTGAAGCTTTCTTT. As protein: CASSLGTGNTEAFF.